Below are 32 T cell receptor beta chains sequenced from a single sample in a study of blood T cell repertoires in COVID-19. The data were produced by immunoSEQ multiplex PCR, yet TCRdb's version contains in-frame clones alone and is incomplete. The table has about 260,000 clones, around nine tenths seen once. The sequenced material came from peripheral blood. Receptors were obtained from a woman aged 25 to 39 with COVID-19, enrolled during active disease.

As DNA, the CDR3 is TGTGCCAGTAGTAGCGGGACTAGCGGGAGGGGGAACACCGGGGAGCTGTTTTTT. The encoded protein is CASSSGTSGRGNTGELFF. The chain is built from TRBV19 and TRBJ2-2; TRBD2 matches at 16 bases. V lost 4 bases and J lost 1; bases outside the gene matches: 3. The CDR3 totals 18 residues. Germline CDR1 is LNHDA and CDR2 is SQIVND (reference sequence).

The chain is built from TRBV27 and TRBJ1-6; 8 nucleotides match TRBD1. Germline V CDR1 and CDR2: MNHEY, SMNVEV (reference sequence). J was trimmed by 10 bases and V by 4 bases; bases with no gene match: 12. The CDR3 consists of 16 residues. The CDR3 is CASSSPAGTGSSPLHF. CDR3 in DNA: TGTGCCAGCAGTTCCCCTGCAGGGACAGGCAGCTCACCCCTCCACTTT.

The chain joins TRBV7-2 to TRBJ1-5, with D maybe TRBD1 (5 bases). Trimming cost V 3 bases and J 2 bases, with 14 bases left between them. Germline CDR1 and CDR2: SGHTA and FQGNSA. The CDR3 is made up of 16 amino acids. The CDR3 DNA is TGTGCCAGCAGCTTGGCGGGACGTGGTCGCAATCAGCCCCAGCATTTT. This encodes CASSLAGRGRNQPQHF.

In this sample, this clone turned up once. The chain uses TRBV4-3 and TRBJ2-7, with D possibly TRBD1 on 6 matching bases. The CDR3 loop spans 16 amino acids. Looked up from germline, CDR1 is LGHNA and CDR2 is YSLEER. V lost 1 base and J lost 3, with 16 bases in between. In DNA, the CDR3 is TGCGCCAGCAGCCAAGCCCCAGGGGCCCCTAGCTACGAGCAGTACTTC. Its translation is CASSQAPGAPSYEQYF.

V is TRBV29-1 and J is TRBJ2-2, with 7 nucleotides matching TRBD1. The V segment lost 6 bases and the J segment 1 base; nucleotides outside the gene matches: 8. The V gene's germline CDR1 is SQVTM and CDR2 ANQGSEA. CDR3 length: 15 residues. CDR3 nucleotides: TGCAGCGTGACCGGGACAGCCATGAACACCGGGGAGCTGTTTTTT. Translating it yields CSVTGTAMNTGELFF.

The chain recombines TRBV24-1 with TRBJ2-2; D gene ambiguous. The CDR3 consists of 11 residues. The V end lost 7 bases, the J end lost 8 bases, and 7 bases lay between the germline ends. Germline values: CDR1 KGHDR, CDR2 SFDVKD. The CDR3 protein is CATRQAGELFF. CDR3 sequence (DNA): TGTGCCACCAGGCAGGCGGGGGAGCTGTTTTTT.

This chain connects TRBV4-3 to TRBJ2-7, with 10 bases aligning to TRBD2. This CDR3 region has 16 residues. Germline V gene sequence: CDR1 LGHNA, CDR2 YSLEER. J gave up 3 bases and V 1 base, and 6 bases lay outside the gene matches. CDR3 in amino acids: CASSQAPASGGYEQYF. The CDR3 coding sequence is TGCGCCAGCAGCCAAGCACCGGCTAGCGGGGGCTACGAGCAGTACTTC.

This clone showed up just once. The V call is TRBV6-6, the J call TRBJ1-5, with 10 bases fitting TRBD1. CDR3 length equals 15 residues. Germline-derived CDR1 and CDR2 are MNHNY and SVGAGI (reference sequence). After removal of 4 bases from V and 9 bases from J, the junction contained 9 bases not matched to a gene. CDR3 sequence reads: CASSLRQGAARPQHF. The CDR3 region has the DNA TGTGCCAGCAGTTTGAGACAGGGGGCCGCCCGGCCCCAGCATTTT.

The V and J genes are TRBV10-2 and TRBJ1-2; 10 bases align to TRBD1. The CDR3 length is 14 residues. Germline V gene data show CDR1 as WSHSY and CDR2 as SAAADI. The V segment lost 6 bases and the J segment 4 bases; nucleotides outside the gene matches: 5. CDR3 DNA sequence: TGCGCCAGCAGGGGGACAGGGGCCATCTATGGCTACACCTTC. Translating gives CASRGTGAIYGYTF.

This clone was picked up one time. The CDR3 DNA sequence: TGTGCCAGCAGCTTCCGGGACAGGGGAACCGGGGAGCTGTTTTTT. Protein product: CASSFRDRGTGELFF. The chain has TRBV11-1 and TRBJ2-2; TRBD1 matches 10 bases. Germline V gene lookup returns CDR1 SGHAT and CDR2 FQDESV (reference sequence). The CDR3 spans 15 residues. Unmatched junction bases numbered 3, after V lost 3 bases and J lost 5 bases.

This chain connects TRBV5-4 to TRBJ2-2, with D possibly TRBD1 on 6 matching bases. The length of the CDR3 is 19 residues. Germline CDR1 is SGHNT and CDR2 is YYREEE (reference sequence). Trimming took off 6 bases at V and 3 bases at J, with 27 bases between the two ends. The CDR3 region is CASTQQRGWSRPYTGELFF. As DNA, the CDR3 is TGTGCCAGCACCCAGCAGAGGGGGTGGTCTAGACCTTACACCGGGGAGCTGTTTTTT.

Concerning this clone itself: The sample contains more than one DNA sequence encoding this CDR3. The chain uses TRBV6-5 and TRBJ2-5, with a possible D match to TRBD2 (6 bases). Germline V gene lookup returns CDR1 MNHEY and CDR2 SVGAGI. Trimming left V 0 bases short and J 5 bases short, with 13 bases between. The CDR3 length is 15 residues. This CDR3 is CASSYSTGGAETQYF. The CDR3, as DNA: TGTGCCAGCAGTTACTCGACGGGCGGGGCTGAGACCCAGTACTTC.

This chain links TRBV5-5 with TRBJ2-5, with D tentatively TRBD2 (6 bases). The germline CDR1 and CDR2 sequences are SGHKS and YYEKEE (reference sequence). The germline V and J ends were trimmed by 5 bases and 2 bases, with 10 bases remaining between them. This CDR3 is built from 13 residues. As DNA, the CDR3 is TGTGCCAGCAGGGTGGAGGGGCAAGAGACCCAGTACTTC. Translated, it gives CASRVEGQETQYF.

The V gene is TRBV14, the J gene TRBJ2-1; no definite D call. CDR3 size: 16 residues. V dropped 0 bases and J dropped 1 base, with 10 bases sitting between them. Germline loops: CDR1 SGHDN, CDR2 FVKESK. The CDR3 spells CASSQDYAASYNEQFF. The CDR3 nucleotides read TGTGCCAGCAGCCAAGATTACGCGGCTTCCTACAATGAGCAGTTCTTC.

The genes are TRBV7-9 and TRBJ2-2, with 9 nucleotides matching TRBD2. Trimming took 5 bases from V and 5 from J; bases not matched to a gene: 12. The CDR3 runs 17 residues. Germline CDR1 reads SEHNR; CDR2 reads FQNEAQ (reference sequence). DNA of the CDR3: TGTGCCAGCAGCCCAAGGTTAGGACTAGCGACGACCGGGGAGCTGTTTTTT. As protein: CASSPRLGLATTGELFF.

In its sample, this clone was seen a few times. The chain links TRBV29-1 to TRBJ1-1; 7 nucleotides agree with TRBD1. The CDR3 contains 12 residues. Germline CDR1 reads SQVTM; CDR2 reads ANQGSEA. CDR3 sequence reads: CSYRGSNTEAFF. CDR3 in DNA: TGCAGTTACAGGGGATCGAACACTGAAGCTTTCTTT.

The chain uses TRBV7-9 and TRBJ1-4, with TRBD1 identical over 9 bases. With 4 bases clipped from V and 7 bases from J, the junction kept 4 bases outside the gene matches. Per germline, CDR1 SEHNR and CDR2 FQNEAQ (reference sequence). CDR3 length equals 14 residues. In nucleotides, the CDR3 is TGTGCCAGCAGCTCGACAGGGGGAGTTGAAAAACTGTTTTTT. Encoded protein: CASSSTGGVEKLFF.

The chain links TRBV28 to TRBJ1-2; no definite D call. The CDR3 loop spans 13 amino acids. CDR1 and CDR2 (germline): MDHEN, SYDVKM. V shed 4 bases and J shed 4 bases, with 10 bases lying between them. CDR3 sequence (DNA): TGTGCCAGCAGTTCGGGTGGTGTCTATGGCTACACCTTC. Translation gives CASSSGGVYGYTF.

This clone was picked up one time. The chain is built from TRBV7-9 and TRBJ2-7, with D possibly matching TRBD1 (6 bases). Trimming pared 5 bases from V and 1 base from J, leaving 12 bases between. The CDR3 extends over 14 amino acids. The germline CDR1 and CDR2 sequences are SEHNR and FQNEAQ (reference sequence). The CDR3 sequence is CASSPRTASYEQYF. In DNA form, the CDR3 reads TGTGCCAGCAGCCCCCGGACAGCATCCTACGAGCAGTACTTC. The full variable domain, its missing parts supplied by reference TRBV7-9 and TRBJ2-7, is DTGVSQNPRHKITKRGQNVTFRCDPISEHNRLYWYRQTLGQGPEFLTYFQNEAQLEKSRLLSDRFSAERPKGSFSTLEIQRTEQGDSAMYLCASSPRTASYEQYFGPGTRLTVT.

This clone appeared a single time. This chain connects TRBV3-1 (or the pseudogene TRBV3-2) to TRBJ1-2; 8 bases fit TRBD1. This CDR3 comprises 13 residues. Per germline, CDR1 LGHDT and CDR2 YNNKEL (reference sequence). The ends lost 4 bases at V and 6 bases at J; junction bases unmatched: 4. For the CDR3, the DNA is TGTGCCAGCAGCCGCGGACAGGGAAATGGCTACACCTTC. Amino acids: CASSRGQGNGYTF.

V and J are TRBV6-5 and TRBJ2-7; tentative D call: TRBD1 (6 bases). The CDR3 runs 13 residues. The germline CDR1 and CDR2 sequences are MNHEY and SVGAGI. V lost 6 bases and J lost 5, with 14 bases in between. CDR3 nucleotides: TGTGCCAGCAGCTTGCCAGGGGTGAACGAGCAGTACTTC. It is translated as CASSLPGVNEQYF.

J is TRBJ1-2 and V is TRBV19; 7 bases line up with TRBD1. The CDR3 runs to 14 residues. V lost 5 bases to trimming and J lost 4 bases; unmatched junction nucleotides: 7. Germline V gene data show CDR1 as LNHDA and CDR2 as SQIVND (reference sequence). The CDR3 spells CASSARDRFYGYTF. In DNA form, the CDR3 reads TGTGCCAGTAGTGCCCGGGACAGATTCTATGGCTACACCTTC.

This clone was picked up a small number of times. This chain joins TRBV6-6 and TRBJ1-1; D is ambiguous. V lost 2 bases and J lost 6, with 4 bases in between. This CDR3 spans 11 amino acids. The germline gives CDR1 MNHNY, CDR2 SVGAGI (reference sequence). The CDR3 DNA sequence: TGTGCCAGCAGTTACCCGGCTGAAGCTTTCTTT. It codes for CASSYPAEAFF.

The V gene is TRBV7-9, the J gene TRBJ1-4; a weak D match, TRBD1 (5 bases). The germline gives CDR1 SEHNR, CDR2 FQNEAQ (reference sequence). The CDR3 spans 13 residues. V dropped 0 bases and J dropped 7 bases, with 6 bases sitting between them. CDR3 region: CASSLAGVEKLFF. CDR3 nucleotide sequence: TGTGCCAGCAGCTTAGCAGGGGTTGAAAAACTGTTTTTT.

The rearrangement links TRBV5-6 to TRBJ2-7; 13 bases are shared with TRBD2. Germline CDR1 SGHDT, CDR2 YYEEEE. With 2 bases clipped from V and 5 bases from J, the junction kept 7 bases outside the gene matches. The CDR3 runs to 16 residues. CDR3 amino acids: CASSFRTSGSIDEQYF. The CDR3, as DNA: TGTGCCAGCAGCTTCCGGACTAGCGGGAGTATCGACGAGCAGTACTTC.

The J gene is TRBJ2-7, the V gene TRBV6-5, with TRBD1 as a possible D gene (6 bases). Germline-derived CDR1 and CDR2 are MNHEY and SVGAGI. The germline V and J ends were trimmed by 2 bases and 2 bases, with 13 bases remaining between them. This CDR3 has 15 residues. CDR3: CASSYIPAGAYEQYF. For the CDR3, the DNA is TGTGCCAGCAGTTACATCCCGGCAGGGGCCTACGAGCAGTACTTC.

The V and J genes are TRBV10-3 and TRBJ1-4; 10 positions match TRBD1. The CDR3 is 14 amino acids. Trimming cost V 6 bases and J 8 bases; bases outside gene matches: 6. Germline V gene data show CDR1 as ENHRY and CDR2 as SYGVKD. CDR3 sequence: CAIRGTGEREKLFF. Here the CDR3 DNA reads TGTGCCATCAGGGGGACAGGGGAAAGGGAAAAACTGTTTTTT.

This sequence joins TRBV9 and TRBJ2-7; D gene unclear. The ends were cut back, 0 bases at V and 4 bases at J, with 11 bases in the middle. This CDR3 has 14 amino acids. CDR1 SGDLS and CDR2 YYNGEE come from the germline V gene. The CDR3 loop reads CASSVGAVPYEQYF. The CDR3 nucleotides read TGTGCCAGCAGCGTAGGGGCTGTCCCTTACGAGCAGTACTTC.

The count of this clone is one. The chain employs TRBV10-3 and TRBJ1-6, with 8 bases lining up with TRBD1. CDR1 is ENHRY, CDR2 SYGVKD, per germline. The CDR3 runs 13 residues. J lost 9 bases, V lost 7 bases, and 5 bases had no gene match. CDR3 in amino acids: CAITDRESSPLHF. The CDR3 DNA is TGTGCCATCACGGACAGGGAAAGTTCACCCCTCCACTTT.

The chain links TRBV4-3 to TRBJ1-6, with D uncertain. The length of the CDR3 is 16 residues. V lost 1 base to trimming and J lost 3 bases, with 10 bases between them. Germline V gives CDR1 LGHNA, CDR2 YSLEER. CDR3 sequence: CASSQGDFNYNSPLHF. The CDR3 coding sequence is TGCGCCAGCAGCCAAGGCGACTTTAACTATAATTCACCCCTCCACTTT.

The chain couples TRBV19 to TRBJ1-2; tentative D call: TRBD1 (5 bases). From germline, CDR1 is LNHDA and CDR2 SQIVND (reference sequence). With 3 bases removed from V and 8 bases from J, the gap between germline ends came to 10 bases. This CDR3 contains 12 residues. CDR3 sequence (DNA): TGTGCCAGTAGTATGGGGGGATTCGGCTACACCTTC. Translation gives CASSMGGFGYTF.

This chain joins TRBV5-4 and TRBJ2-7; D not resolved. The CDR3 runs to 12 residues. Per the germline V gene, CDR1 is SGHNT and CDR2 is YYREEE (reference sequence). The V gene lost 5 bases and the J gene lost 5 bases, with 11 bases spanning the gap. The CDR3 region has the DNA TGTGCCAGCAGTCTACCCTCGGACGAGCAGTACTTC. This encodes CASSLPSDEQYF.